Listed below are T cell receptor beta chains from one sample, sequenced in a study of T-cell memory formation after mild COVID-19. MiXCR, applied by TCRdb to the 5' RACE reads, yields one record per CDR3 protein. The data hold under 300,000 distinct CDR3 sequences, with about a sixth observed a single time. Sequenced: PBMCs or a T cell subset sorted from them (not recorded which). Every receptor here comes from a man younger than 35 who had mild COVID-19 (a few samples of this study predate the infection). Cell type and time point are not known. The conserved cysteine and the conserved F or W are not part of the CDR3 here. Each record gives: V gene, CDR3 protein.

TRBV7-2,ASSFTTANTEAF
TRBV19,ASEGIRTGRGTGELF
TRBV7-2,ASSLERHTDTQY
TRBV7-2,ASSLDPGFSQPQH
TRBV2,ASSGESYQETQY
TRBV3-1,ASSQVERIQY
TRBV11-2,ASSFGTGAETQY
TRBV20-1,SADGRMLANYGYT
TRBV18,ASSERGEQY
TRBV12-3/TRBV12-4,ASSQQGGGSPLH
TRBV7-2,ASSARGDTDTQY
TRBV7-9,ASRFLAGGEQF
TRBV7-2,ASSLGGAIYEQY
TRBV14,ASSQEIGRSNTGELF
TRBV29-1,SVDWAGGATEAF
TRBV7-3,ASSLTGRSINSPLH
TRBV7-6,ASSPGYEQF
TRBV6-5,ASSYSAGGQGTEAF
TRBV2,ASNLQGMNTEAF
TRBV10-3,AISERQGPHEQF
TRBV12-3/TRBV12-4,ASTGGGNTQY
TRBV3-1,ASSQGGKNTEAF
TRBV18,ASSPRRHLTSLH
TRBV7-3,ASSPGGATEAF
TRBV5-1,ASSQFQGAGANVLT
TRBV2,AIGQGGSNQPQH
TRBV25-1,ASSRPLPAYEQY
TRBV5-1,ASSPAAGGVPETQY
TRBV28,ASSSPSDGRTDTQY
TRBV7-3,ASSLSGTGLKNGYT
TRBV2,ASTGQFNQPQH